This T cell receptor beta chain originates from a study of T cell responses to AZD1222 COVID-19 vaccine. In its sample, this clone was seen a few times. What it binds is not known. TCRdb's table, derived via immunoSEQ multiplex PCR, lists solely in-frame clones and lacks some. The sample lists 85,000 to 95,000 clones, around 91% occurring once. Study-level points and caveats: Two doses of AZD1222 preceded a rise in Spike-specific TCR breadth and depth. Close to half of spike-specific TCRs reportedly recognize unmutated variant regions.

Germline V gene data show CDR1 as MNHEY and CDR2 as SVGEGT. The CDR3 covers 11 residues. Trimming stripped 2 bases from V and 5 bases from J, with 4 bases between. Sequenced material: peripheral blood, taken on day 0 of AZD1222 vaccination. The chain employs TRBV6-2 or TRBV6-3 and TRBJ2-7; D is unresolved. The sequence was obtained from an adult in good health. CDR3 amino acids: CASSYAHEQYF. The CDR3 DNA sequence: TGTGCCAGCAGTTACGCTCACGAGCAGTACTTC.